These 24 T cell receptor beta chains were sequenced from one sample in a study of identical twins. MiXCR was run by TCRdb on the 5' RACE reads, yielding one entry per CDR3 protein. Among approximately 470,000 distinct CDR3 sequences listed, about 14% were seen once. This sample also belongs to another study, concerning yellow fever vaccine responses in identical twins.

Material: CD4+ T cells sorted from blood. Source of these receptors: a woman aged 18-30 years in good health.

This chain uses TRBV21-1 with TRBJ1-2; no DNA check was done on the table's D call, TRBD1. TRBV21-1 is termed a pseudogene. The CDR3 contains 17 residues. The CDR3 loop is CASSKASRTAPKEGYTF. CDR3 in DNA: TGTGCCAGCAGCAAAGCGTCCAGGACAGCCCCCAAAGAGGGCTACACCTTC.

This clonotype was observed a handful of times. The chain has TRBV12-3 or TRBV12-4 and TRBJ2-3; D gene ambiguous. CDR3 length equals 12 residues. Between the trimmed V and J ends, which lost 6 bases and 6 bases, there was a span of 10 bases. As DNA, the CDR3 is TGTGCCAGCAGGCTCTGGGGTGATACGCAGTATTTT. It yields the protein CASRLWGDTQYF.

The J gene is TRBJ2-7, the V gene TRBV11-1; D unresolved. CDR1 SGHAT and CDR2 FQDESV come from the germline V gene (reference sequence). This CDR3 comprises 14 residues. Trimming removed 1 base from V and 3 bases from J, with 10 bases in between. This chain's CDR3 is CASSLGRTIYEQYF. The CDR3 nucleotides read TGTGCCAGCAGCTTAGGACGGACCATCTACGAGCAGTACTTC. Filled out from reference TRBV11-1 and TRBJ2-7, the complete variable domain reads EAEVAQSPRYKITEKSQAVAFWCDPISGHATLYWYRQILGQGPELLVQFQDESVVDDSQLPKDRFSAERLKGVDSTLKIQPAELGDSAMYLCASSLGRTIYEQYFGPGTRLTVT.

CDR3 residues: CATSRDPQAYEQYF. In nucleotides, the CDR3 is TGTGCCACCAGCAGAGACCCACAGGCCTACGAGCAGTACTTC. This sequence joins TRBV15 and TRBJ2-7; D perhaps matches TRBD1 (5 bases). Germline-derived CDR1 and CDR2 are LNHNV and YYDKDF (reference sequence). V lost 0 bases and J 2 bases, leaving 8 bases between the germline ends. The CDR3 length is 14 residues.

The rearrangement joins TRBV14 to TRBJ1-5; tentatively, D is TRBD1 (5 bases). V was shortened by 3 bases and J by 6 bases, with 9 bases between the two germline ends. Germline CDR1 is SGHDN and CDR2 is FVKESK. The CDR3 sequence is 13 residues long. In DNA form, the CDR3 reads TGTGCCAGCAGCCAGGGGGTTGCTCAGCCCCAGCATTTT. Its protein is CASSQGVAQPQHF.

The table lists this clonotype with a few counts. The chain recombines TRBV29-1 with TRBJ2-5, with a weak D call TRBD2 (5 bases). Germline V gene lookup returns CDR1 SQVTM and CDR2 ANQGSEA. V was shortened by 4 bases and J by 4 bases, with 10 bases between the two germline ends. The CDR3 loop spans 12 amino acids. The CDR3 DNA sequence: TGCAGCGTTGTAGGGAGTCGAGAGACCCAGTACTTC. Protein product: CSVVGSRETQYF.

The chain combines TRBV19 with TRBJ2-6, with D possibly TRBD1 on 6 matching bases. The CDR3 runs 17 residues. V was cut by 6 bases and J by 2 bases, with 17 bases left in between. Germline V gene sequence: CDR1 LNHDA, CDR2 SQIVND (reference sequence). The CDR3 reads CASSQGFLGTGANVLTF. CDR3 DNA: TGTGCCAGTAGCCAGGGGTTCCTTGGGACTGGGGCCAACGTCCTGACTTTC. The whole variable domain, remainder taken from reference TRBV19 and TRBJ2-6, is DGGITQSPKYLFRKEGQNVTLSCEQNLNHDAMYWYRQDPGQGLRLIYYSQIVNDFQKGDIAEGYSVSREKKESFPLTVTSAQKNPTAFYLCASSQGFLGTGANVLTFGAGSRLTVL.

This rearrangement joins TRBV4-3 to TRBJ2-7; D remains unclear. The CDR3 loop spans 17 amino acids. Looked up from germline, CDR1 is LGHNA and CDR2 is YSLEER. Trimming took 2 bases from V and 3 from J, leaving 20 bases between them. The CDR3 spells CASSQLSGPNPLYEQYF. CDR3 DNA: TGCGCCAGCAGCCAACTCTCCGGGCCCAACCCCCTCTACGAGCAGTACTTC.

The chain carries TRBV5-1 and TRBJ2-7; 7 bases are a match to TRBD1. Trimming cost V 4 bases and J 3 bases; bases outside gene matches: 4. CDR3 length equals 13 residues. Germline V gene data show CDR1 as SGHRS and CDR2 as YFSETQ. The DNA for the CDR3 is TGCGCCAGCAGCCGCGGACAGGACTACGAGCAGTACTTC. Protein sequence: CASSRGQDYEQYF.

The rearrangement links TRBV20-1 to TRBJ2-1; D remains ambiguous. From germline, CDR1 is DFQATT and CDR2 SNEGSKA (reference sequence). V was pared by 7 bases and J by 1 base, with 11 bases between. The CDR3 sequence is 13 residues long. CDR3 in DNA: TGCAGTGTGGGTACGAGGTCCTACAATGAGCAGTTCTTC. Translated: CSVGTRSYNEQFF.

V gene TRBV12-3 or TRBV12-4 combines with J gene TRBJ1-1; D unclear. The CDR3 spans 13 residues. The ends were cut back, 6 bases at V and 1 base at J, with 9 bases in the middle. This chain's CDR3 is CASSQMTNTEAFF. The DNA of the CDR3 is TGTGCCAGCAGCCAGATGACGAACACTGAAGCTTTCTTT.

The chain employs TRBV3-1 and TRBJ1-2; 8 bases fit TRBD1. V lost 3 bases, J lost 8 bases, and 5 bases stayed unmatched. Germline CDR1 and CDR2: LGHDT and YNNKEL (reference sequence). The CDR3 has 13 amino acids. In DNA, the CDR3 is TGTGCCAGCAGCCAGCGGACAGGGTCCGGCTACACCTTC. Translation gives CASSQRTGSGYTF. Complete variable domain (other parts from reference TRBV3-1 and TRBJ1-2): DTAVSQTPKYLVTQMGNDKSIKCEQNLGHDTMYWYKQDSKKFLKIMFSYNNKELIINETVPNRFSPKSPDKAHLNLHINSLELGDSAVYFCASSQRTGSGYTFGSGTRLTVV.

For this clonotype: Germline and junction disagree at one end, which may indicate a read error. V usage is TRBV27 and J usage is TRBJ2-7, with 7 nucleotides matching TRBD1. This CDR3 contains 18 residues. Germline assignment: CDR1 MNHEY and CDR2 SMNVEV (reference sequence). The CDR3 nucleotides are TGTGCCTGCAGTTTATTGAGCCGCAACAGGGGTCAGACCTACGAGCAGTACTTC. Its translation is CACSLLSRNRGQTYEQYF.

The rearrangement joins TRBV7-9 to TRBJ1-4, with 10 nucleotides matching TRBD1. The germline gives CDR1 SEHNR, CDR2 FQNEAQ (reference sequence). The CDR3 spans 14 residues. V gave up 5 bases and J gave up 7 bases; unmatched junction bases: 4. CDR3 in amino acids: CASSGTGASEKLFF. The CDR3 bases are TGTGCCAGCAGCGGGACAGGGGCTTCTGAAAAACTGTTTTTT.

Here the CDR3 reads CASRVAGDTGELFF. DNA of the CDR3: TGCGCCAGCAGGGTTGCGGGAGATACCGGGGAGCTGTTTTTT. V and J are TRBV4-3 and TRBJ2-2; TRBD2 matches 7 bases. The CDR3 sequence is 14 residues long. J gave up 5 bases and V 6 bases, and 6 bases lay outside the gene matches. The germline gives CDR1 LGHNA, CDR2 YSLEER.

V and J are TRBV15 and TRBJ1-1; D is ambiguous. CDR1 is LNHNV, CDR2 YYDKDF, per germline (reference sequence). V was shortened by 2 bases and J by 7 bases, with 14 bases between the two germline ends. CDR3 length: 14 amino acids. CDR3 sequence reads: CATSRSGGQSEAFF. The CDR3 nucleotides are TGTGCCACCAGCAGATCCGGCGGGCAGAGTGAAGCTTTCTTT.

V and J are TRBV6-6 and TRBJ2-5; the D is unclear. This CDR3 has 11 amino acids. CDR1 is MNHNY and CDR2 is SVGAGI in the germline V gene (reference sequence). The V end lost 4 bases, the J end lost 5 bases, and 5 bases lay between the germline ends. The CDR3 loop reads CASSLHETQYF. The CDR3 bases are TGTGCCAGCAGTTTGCATGAGACCCAGTACTTC.

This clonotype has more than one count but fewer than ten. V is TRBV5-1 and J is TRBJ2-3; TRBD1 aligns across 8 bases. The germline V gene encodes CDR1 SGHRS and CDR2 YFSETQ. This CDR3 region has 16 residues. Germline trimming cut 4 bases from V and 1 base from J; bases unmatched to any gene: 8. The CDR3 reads CASSLQGAGGTDTQYF. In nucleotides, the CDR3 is TGCGCCAGCAGCCTGCAGGGGGCTGGTGGCACAGATACGCAGTATTTT.

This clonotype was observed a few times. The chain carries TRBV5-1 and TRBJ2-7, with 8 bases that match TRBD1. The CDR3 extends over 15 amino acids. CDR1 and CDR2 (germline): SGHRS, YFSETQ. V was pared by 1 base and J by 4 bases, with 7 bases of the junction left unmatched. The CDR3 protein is CASSLTGQDLYEQYF. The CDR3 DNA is TGCGCCAGCAGCTTGACGGGACAGGACCTTTACGAGCAGTACTTC.

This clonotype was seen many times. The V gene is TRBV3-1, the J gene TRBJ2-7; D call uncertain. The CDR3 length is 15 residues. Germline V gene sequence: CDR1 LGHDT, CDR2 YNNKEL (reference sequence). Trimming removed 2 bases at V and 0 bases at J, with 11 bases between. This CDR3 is CASSQPTTGSYEQYF. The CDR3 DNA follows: TGTGCCAGCAGCCAACCTACGACGGGCTCCTACGAGCAGTACTTC.

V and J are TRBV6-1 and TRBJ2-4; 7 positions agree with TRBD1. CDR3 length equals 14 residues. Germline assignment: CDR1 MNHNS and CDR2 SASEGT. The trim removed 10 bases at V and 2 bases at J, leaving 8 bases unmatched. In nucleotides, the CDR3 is TGTGCCACCACGAAACAGGGGACCAAAAACATTCAGTACTTC. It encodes CATTKQGTKNIQYF.

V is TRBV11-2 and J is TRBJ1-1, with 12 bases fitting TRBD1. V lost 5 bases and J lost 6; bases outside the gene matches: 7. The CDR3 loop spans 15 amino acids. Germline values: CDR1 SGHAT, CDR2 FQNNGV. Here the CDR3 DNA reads TGTGCCAGCAGCACGGGACAGGGGGCGTTCCCTGAAGCTTTCTTT. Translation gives CASSTGQGAFPEAFF.

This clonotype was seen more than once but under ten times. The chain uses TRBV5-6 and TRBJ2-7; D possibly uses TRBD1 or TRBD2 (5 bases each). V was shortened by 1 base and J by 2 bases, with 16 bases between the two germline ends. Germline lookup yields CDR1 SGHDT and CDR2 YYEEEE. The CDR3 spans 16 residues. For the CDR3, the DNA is TGTGCCAGCAGCTTGATCCGGGGCACCACTACCTACGAGCAGTACTTC. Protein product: CASSLIRGTTTYEQYF.

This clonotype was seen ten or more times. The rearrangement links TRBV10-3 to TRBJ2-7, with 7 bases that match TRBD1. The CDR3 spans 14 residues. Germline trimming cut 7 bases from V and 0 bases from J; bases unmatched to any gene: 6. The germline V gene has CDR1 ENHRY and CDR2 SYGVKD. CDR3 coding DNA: TGTGCCATCACTCGGACAGGAACCTCCTACGAGCAGTACTTC. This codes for CAITRTGTSYEQYF.